This TCR beta chain stems from a study of blood T cell repertoires in COVID-19. CDR3 length equals 21 residues. With 0 bases clipped from V and 7 bases from J, the junction kept 19 bases outside the gene matches. The germline V gene encodes CDR1 LNHNV and CDR2 YYDKDF (reference sequence). Using immunoSEQ multiplex PCR, the repertoire was profiled, and TCRdb retains in-frame clones only, with some absent. The data show around 200,000 clones, with 85% to 90% seen just once and roughly 18% held by the top ten. The sequenced sample was peripheral blood. The receptor was derived from a person aged 65 to 85 with COVID-19, enrolled during active disease. This rearrangement joins TRBV15 to TRBJ1-5; TRBD1 matches 12 bases. The CDR3 DNA reads as TGTGCCACCAGCAGAGAGAGAGGTCCGGGACAGGGGGCTAAAAAGGGCCAGCCCCAGCATTTT. It codes for CATSRERGPGQGAKKGQPQHF.